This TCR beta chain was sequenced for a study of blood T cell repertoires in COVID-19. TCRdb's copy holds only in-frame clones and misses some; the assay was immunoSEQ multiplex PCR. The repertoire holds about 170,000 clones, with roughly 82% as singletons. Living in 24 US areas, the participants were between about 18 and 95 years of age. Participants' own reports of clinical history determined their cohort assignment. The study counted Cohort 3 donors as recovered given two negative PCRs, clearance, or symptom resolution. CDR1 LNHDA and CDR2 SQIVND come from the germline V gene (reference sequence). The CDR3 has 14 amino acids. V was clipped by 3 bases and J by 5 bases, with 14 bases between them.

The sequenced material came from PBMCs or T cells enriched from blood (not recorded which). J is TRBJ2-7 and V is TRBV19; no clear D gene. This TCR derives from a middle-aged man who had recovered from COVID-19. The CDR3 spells CASSISRVQDEQYF. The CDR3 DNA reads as TGTGCCAGTAGTATCAGTCGTGTACAAGACGAGCAGTACTTC.